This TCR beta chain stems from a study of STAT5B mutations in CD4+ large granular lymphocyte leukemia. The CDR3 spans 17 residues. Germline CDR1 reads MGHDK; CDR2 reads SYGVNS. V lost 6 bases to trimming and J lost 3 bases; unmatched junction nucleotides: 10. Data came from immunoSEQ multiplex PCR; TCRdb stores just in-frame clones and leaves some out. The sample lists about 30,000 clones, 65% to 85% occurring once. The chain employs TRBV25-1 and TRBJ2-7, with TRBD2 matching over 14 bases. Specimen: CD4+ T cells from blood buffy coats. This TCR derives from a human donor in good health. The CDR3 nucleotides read TGTGCCAGCAGGAACTCCGGGACTAGCGGGAGTGGCTACGAGCAGTACTTC. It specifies CASRNSGTSGSGYEQYF.